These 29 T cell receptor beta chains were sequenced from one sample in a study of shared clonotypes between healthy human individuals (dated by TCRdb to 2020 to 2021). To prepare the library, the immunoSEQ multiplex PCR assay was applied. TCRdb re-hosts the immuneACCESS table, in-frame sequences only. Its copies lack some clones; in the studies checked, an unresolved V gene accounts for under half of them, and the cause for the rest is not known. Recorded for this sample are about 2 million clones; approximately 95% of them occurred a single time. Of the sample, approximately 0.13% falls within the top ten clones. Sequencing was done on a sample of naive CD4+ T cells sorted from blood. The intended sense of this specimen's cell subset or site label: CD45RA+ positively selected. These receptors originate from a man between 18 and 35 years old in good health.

The CDR3 region has the DNA TGTGCCAGCTCACCGCAAAGGGCCAACGAGCAGTACTTC. Protein: CASSPQRANEQYF. The chain joins TRBV18 to TRBJ2-7; D is undetermined. Germline values: CDR1 KGHSH, CDR2 LQKENI. CDR3 length: 13 residues. V was clipped by 3 bases and J by 5 bases, with 11 bases between them.

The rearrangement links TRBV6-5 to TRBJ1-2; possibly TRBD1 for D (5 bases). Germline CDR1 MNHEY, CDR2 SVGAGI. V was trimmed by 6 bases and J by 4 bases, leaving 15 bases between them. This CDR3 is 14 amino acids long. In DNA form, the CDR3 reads TGTGCCAGCAGCTACGGTGGGGGTAGCTATGGCTACACCTTC. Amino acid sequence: CASSYGGGSYGYTF.

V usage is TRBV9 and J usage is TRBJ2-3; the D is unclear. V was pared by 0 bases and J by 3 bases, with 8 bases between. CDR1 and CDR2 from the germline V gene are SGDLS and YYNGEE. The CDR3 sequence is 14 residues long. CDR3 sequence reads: CASSVVQGTDTQYF. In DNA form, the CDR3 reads TGTGCCAGCAGCGTAGTTCAAGGAACAGATACGCAGTATTTT.

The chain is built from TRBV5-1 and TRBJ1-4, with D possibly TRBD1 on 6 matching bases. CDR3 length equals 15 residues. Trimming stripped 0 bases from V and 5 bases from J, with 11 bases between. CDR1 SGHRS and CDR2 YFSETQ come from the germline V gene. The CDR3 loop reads CASSLDRVENEKLFF. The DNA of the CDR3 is TGCGCCAGCAGCTTGGACAGGGTGGAGAATGAAAAACTGTTTTTT.

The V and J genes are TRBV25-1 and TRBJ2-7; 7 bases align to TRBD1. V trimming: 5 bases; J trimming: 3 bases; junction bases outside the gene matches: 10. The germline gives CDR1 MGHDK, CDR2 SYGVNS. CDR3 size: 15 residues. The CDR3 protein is CASSPTRQGNYEQYF. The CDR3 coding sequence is TGTGCCAGCAGTCCTACGAGACAGGGTAACTACGAGCAGTACTTC.

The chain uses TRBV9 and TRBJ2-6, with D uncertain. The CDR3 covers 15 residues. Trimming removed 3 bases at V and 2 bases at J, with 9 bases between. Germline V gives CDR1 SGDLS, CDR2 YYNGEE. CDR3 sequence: CASSGASTGANVLTF. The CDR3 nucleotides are TGTGCCAGCAGCGGGGCGTCGACTGGGGCCAACGTCCTGACTTTC.

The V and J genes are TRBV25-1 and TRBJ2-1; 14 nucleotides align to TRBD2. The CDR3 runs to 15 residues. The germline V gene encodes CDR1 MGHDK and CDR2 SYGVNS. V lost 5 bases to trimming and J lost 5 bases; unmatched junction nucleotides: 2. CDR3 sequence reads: CASSRLAGGNNEQFF. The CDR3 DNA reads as TGTGCCAGCAGTCGACTAGCGGGGGGGAACAATGAGCAGTTCTTC.

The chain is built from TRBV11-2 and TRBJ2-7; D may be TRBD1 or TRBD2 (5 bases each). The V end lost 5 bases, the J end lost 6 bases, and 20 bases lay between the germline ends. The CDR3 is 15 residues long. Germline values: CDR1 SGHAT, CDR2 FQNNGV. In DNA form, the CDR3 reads TGTGCCAGCAGCCATAGGGACGGGAAGGTTGGCGAGCAGTACTTC. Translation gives CASSHRDGKVGEQYF.

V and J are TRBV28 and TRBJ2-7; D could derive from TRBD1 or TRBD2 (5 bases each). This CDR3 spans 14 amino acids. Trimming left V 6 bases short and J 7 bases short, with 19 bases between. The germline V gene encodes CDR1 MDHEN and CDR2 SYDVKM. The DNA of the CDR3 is TGTGCCAGCAGGACCGGGACCCTCTTTGGGGAGCAGTACTTC. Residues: CASRTGTLFGEQYF.

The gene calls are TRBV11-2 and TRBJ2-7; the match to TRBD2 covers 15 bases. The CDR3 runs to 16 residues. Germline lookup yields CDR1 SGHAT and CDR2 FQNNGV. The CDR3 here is CASSGLAGGQRVEQYF. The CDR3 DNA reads TGTGCAAGTTCTGGACTAGCGGGAGGGCAAAGAGTCGAGCAGTACTTC.

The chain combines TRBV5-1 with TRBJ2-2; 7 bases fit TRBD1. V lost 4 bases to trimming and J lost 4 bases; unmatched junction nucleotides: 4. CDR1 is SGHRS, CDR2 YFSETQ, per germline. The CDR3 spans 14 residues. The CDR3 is CASSLTGPTGELFF. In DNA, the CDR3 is TGCGCCAGCAGCCTGACAGGGCCCACCGGGGAGCTGTTTTTT.

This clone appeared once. CDR3 in DNA: TGTGCCTGGAACCGAGGACCAATCTACGAGCAGTACTTC. Its protein product is CAWNRGPIYEQYF. The chain uses TRBV30 and TRBJ2-7, with D unresolved. This CDR3 has 13 residues. Looked up from germline, CDR1 is GTSNPN and CDR2 is SVGIG (reference sequence). V lost 4 bases and J 3 bases, leaving 13 bases between the germline ends.

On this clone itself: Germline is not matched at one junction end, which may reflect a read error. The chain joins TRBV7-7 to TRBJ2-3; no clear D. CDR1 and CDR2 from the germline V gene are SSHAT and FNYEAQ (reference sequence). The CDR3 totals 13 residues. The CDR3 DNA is TGTGCTAGCAGCACCAACGGTGCAGATACGCAGTATTTT. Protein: CASSTNGADTQYF. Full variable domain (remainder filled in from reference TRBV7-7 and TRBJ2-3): GAGVSQSPRYKVTKRGQDVTLRCDPISSHATLYWYQQALGQGPEFLTYFNYEAQPDKSGLPSDRFSAERPEGSISTLTIQRTEQRDSAMYRCASSTNGADTQYFGPGTRLTVL.

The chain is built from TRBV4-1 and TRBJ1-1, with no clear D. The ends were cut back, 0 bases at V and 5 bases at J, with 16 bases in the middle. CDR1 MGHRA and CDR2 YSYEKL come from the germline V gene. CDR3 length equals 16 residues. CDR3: CASSQDSGSLRTEAFF. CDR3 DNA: TGCGCCAGCAGCCAAGATTCGGGGTCGCTTAGGACTGAAGCTTTCTTT.

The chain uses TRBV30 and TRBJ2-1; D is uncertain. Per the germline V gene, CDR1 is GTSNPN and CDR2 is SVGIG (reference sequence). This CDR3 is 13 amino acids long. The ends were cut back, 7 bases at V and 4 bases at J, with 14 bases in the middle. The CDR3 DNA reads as TGTGCCTCCCGAGCAGGCCGGTACAATGAGCAGTTCTTC. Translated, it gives CASRAGRYNEQFF. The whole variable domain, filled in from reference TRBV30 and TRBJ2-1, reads SQTIHQWPATLVQPVGSPLSLECTVEGTSNPNLYWYRQAAGRGLQLLFYSVGIGQISSEVPQNLSASRPQDRQFILSSKKLLLSDSGFYLCASRAGRYNEQFFGPGTRLTVL.

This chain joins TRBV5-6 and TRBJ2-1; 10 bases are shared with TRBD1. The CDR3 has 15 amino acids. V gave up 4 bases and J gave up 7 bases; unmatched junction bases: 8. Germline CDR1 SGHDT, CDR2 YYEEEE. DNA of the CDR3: TGTGCCAGCAGCCCGGACAGGGGGTCCCGGAATGAGCAGTTCTTC. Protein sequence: CASSPDRGSRNEQFF.

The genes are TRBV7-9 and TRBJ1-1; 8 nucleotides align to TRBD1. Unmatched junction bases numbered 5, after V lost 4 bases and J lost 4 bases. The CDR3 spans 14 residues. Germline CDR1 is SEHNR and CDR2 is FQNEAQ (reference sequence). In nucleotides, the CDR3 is TGTGCCAGCAGCTCCTGGACAGGGAGCACTGAAGCTTTCTTT. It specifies CASSSWTGSTEAFF.

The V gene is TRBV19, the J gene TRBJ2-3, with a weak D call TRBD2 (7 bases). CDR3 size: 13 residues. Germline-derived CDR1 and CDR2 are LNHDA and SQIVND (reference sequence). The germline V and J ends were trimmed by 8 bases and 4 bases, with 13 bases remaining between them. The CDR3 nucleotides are TGTGCCAGTGGGGGGGCCGTACCAGATACGCAGTATTTT. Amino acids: CASGGAVPDTQYF.

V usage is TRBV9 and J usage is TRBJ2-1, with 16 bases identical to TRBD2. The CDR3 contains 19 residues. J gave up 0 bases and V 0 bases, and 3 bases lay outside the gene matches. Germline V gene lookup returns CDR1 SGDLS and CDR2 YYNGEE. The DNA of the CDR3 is TGTGCCAGCAGCGTAGAAGGGACTAGCGGGAGGGCCTCCTACAATGAGCAGTTCTTC. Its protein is CASSVEGTSGRASYNEQFF. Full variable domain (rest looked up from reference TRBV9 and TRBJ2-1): DSGVTQTPKHLITATGQRVTLRCSPRSGDLSVYWYQQSLDQGLQFLIQYYNGEERAKGNILERFSAQQFPDLHSELNLSSLELGDSALYFCASSVEGTSGRASYNEQFFGPGTRLTVL.

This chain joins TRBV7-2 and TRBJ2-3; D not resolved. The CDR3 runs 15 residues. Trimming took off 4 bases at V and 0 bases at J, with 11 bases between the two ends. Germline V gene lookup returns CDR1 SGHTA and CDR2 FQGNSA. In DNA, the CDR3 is TGTGCCAGCAGCTCGAGTTCCGGGAGCACAGATACGCAGTATTTT. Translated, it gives CASSSSSGSTDTQYF.

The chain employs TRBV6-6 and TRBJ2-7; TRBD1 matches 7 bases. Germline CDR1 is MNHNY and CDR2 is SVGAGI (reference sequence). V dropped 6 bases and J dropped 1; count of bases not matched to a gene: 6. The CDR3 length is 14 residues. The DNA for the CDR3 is TGTGCCAGCAGGGTTTCGACAGGGTCCTACGAGCAGTACTTC. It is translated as CASRVSTGSYEQYF.

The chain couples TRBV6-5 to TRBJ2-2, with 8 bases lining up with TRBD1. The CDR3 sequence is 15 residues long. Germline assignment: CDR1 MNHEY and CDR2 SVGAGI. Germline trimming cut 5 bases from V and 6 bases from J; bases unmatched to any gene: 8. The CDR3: CASSRWTGTAGELFF. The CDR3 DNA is TGTGCCAGCAGTCGATGGACAGGGACGGCCGGGGAGCTGTTTTTT.

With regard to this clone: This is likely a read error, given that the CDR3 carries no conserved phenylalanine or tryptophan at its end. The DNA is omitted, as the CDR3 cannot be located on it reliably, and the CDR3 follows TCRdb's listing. The chain's CDR3 is CASSLGLAGGPERRD. The chain couples TRBV28 to TRBJ2-3; the table's D call TRBD2 went unverified against the DNA. With termini counted, the CDR3 has 15 amino acids. CDR1 and CDR2 from the germline V gene are MDHEN and SYDVKM.

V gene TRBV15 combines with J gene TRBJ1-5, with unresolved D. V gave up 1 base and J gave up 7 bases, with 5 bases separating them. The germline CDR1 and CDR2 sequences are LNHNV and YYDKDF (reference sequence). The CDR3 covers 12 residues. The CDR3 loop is CATSRVEQPQHF. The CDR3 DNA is TGTGCCACCAGCAGAGTGGAACAGCCCCAGCATTTT.

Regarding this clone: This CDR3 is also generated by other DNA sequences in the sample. The CDR3 region has the DNA TGTGCCAGCAGCGGGGACAGAGCTAACTATGGCTACACCTTC. Residues: CASSGDRANYGYTF. The chain has TRBV9 and TRBJ1-2; 7 bases line up with TRBD1. This CDR3 contains 14 residues. V shed 3 bases and J 0 bases; nucleotides not matched to a gene: 2. Germline loops: CDR1 SGDLS, CDR2 YYNGEE.

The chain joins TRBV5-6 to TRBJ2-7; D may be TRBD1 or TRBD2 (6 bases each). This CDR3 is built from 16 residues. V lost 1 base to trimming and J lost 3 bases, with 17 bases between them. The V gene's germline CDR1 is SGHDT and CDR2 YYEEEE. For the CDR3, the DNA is TGTGCCAGCAGCTTGTATTTGGTGGGGGGCGGCTACGAGCAGTACTTC. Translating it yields CASSLYLVGGGYEQYF.

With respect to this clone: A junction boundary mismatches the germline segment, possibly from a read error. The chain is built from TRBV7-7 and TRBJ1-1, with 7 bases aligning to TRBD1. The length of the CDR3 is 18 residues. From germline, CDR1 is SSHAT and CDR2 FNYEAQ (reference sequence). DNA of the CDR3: TGTGCTAGCAGCTCGAAGGGGAGACAGGGAGAGAGGGACACTGAAGCTTTCTTT. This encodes CASSSKGRQGERDTEAFF.

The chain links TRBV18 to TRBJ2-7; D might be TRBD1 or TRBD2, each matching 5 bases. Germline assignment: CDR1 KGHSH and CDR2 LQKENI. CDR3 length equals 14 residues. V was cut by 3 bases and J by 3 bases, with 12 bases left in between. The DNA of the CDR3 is TGTGCCAGCTCACCGACACAGGAGGACTACGAGCAGTACTTC. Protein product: CASSPTQEDYEQYF. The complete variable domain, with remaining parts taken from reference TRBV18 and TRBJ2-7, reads NAGVMQNPRHLVRRRGQEARLRCSPMKGHSHVYWYRQLPEEGLKFMVYLQKENIIDESGMPKERFSAEFPKEGPSILRIQQVVRGDSAAYFCASSPTQEDYEQYFGPGTRLTVT.

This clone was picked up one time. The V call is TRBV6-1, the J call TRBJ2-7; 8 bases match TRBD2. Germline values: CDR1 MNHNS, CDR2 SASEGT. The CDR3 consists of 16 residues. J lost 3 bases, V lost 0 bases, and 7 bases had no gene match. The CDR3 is CASSEAGSGTFYEQYF. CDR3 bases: TGTGCCAGCAGTGAAGCTGGTAGCGGGACCTTCTACGAGCAGTACTTC.